Shown below are 28 T cell receptor beta chains from a single sample sequenced in a study of T cell changes during pregnancy in multiple sclerosis. Clones were sequenced by immunoSEQ multiplex PCR, and TCRdb holds only the in-frame ones, with some missing. The sample contains 30,000 to 45,000 clones, approximately 92% of which appear only once. The sample taken for sequencing was PBMCs (not recorded whether the cells were cultured). The receptor set was obtained from a female donor with multiple sclerosis, enrolled in a pregnancy study.

This chain links TRBV5-1 with TRBJ1-3, with no clear D. V was shortened by 4 bases and J by 2 bases, with 7 bases between the two germline ends. This CDR3 comprises 13 residues. From germline, CDR1 is SGHRS and CDR2 YFSETQ. CDR3 nucleotide sequence: TGCGCCAGCAGCCCGGGCACTGGAAACACCATATATTTT. This encodes CASSPGTGNTIYF.

This chain links TRBV7-9 with TRBJ2-3; TRBD2 matches at 8 bases. This CDR3 is 17 amino acids long. With V trimmed by 4 bases and J by 1 base, 10 bases remained unmatched. CDR1 is SEHNR and CDR2 is FQNEAQ in the germline V gene (reference sequence). The CDR3 DNA sequence: TGTGCCAGCAGCTCCCGAATTTATAGCGGGGGCACAGATACGCAGTATTTT. Translation: CASSSRIYSGGTDTQYF.

The genes are TRBV5-1 and TRBJ2-7; 8 nucleotides align to TRBD2. CDR1 and CDR2 from the germline V gene are SGHRS and YFSETQ. The CDR3 extends over 14 amino acids. Trimming took 2 bases from V and 0 from J; bases not matched to a gene: 1. The CDR3 loop reads CASSLTSGSYEQYF. CDR3 nucleotide sequence: TGCGCCAGCAGCTTAACTAGCGGCTCCTACGAGCAGTACTTC.

The chain carries TRBV20-1 and TRBJ1-2; D call uncertain. Germline values: CDR1 DFQATT, CDR2 SNEGSKA (reference sequence). V was clipped by 0 bases and J by 8 bases, with 7 bases between them. The CDR3 totals 11 residues. The CDR3 sequence is CSAREVRGYTF. The CDR3 bases are TGCAGTGCTAGAGAAGTCAGAGGCTACACCTTC.

This clone was seen more than once but under ten times. The chain couples TRBV7-9 to TRBJ1-2; 9 positions agree with TRBD1. Germline trimming cut 1 base from V and 7 bases from J; bases unmatched to any gene: 4. Germline V gives CDR1 SEHNR, CDR2 FQNEAQ (reference sequence). The CDR3 is 14 amino acids. Written as DNA, the CDR3 is TGTGCCAGCAGCTTAGAACAGGGGGCCGGTGGCTACACCTTC. Its translation is CASSLEQGAGGYTF.

The rearrangement links TRBV18 to TRBJ1-1; no firm D call. The germline V gene has CDR1 KGHSH and CDR2 LQKENI. This CDR3 is 13 amino acids long. V lost 3 bases, J lost 3 bases, and 8 bases lay in between. CDR3 DNA: TGTGCCAGCTCACCCCAGCCGGACACTGAAGCTTTCTTT. Translation: CASSPQPDTEAFF.

V gene TRBV4-2 combines with J gene TRBJ2-1; D ambiguous. CDR3 length equals 16 residues. Germline values: CDR1 LGHNA, CDR2 YNFKEQ. Deletions cut 0 bases from V and 3 bases from J, with 12 bases between. CDR3 bases: TGTGCCAGCAGCCAAGAATGGGAACCTAACTACAATGAGCAGTTCTTC. It encodes CASSQEWEPNYNEQFF.

The chain links TRBV18 to TRBJ2-7; no clear D gene. V lost 4 bases and J lost 3, with 4 bases in between. CDR3 length equals 11 residues. Germline-derived CDR1 and CDR2 are KGHSH and LQKENI. CDR3 nucleotide sequence: TGTGCCAGCTCACTCGACTACGAGCAGTACTTC. Protein sequence: CASSLDYEQYF.

The chain couples TRBV19 to TRBJ2-1; TRBD2 agrees at 9 bases. The CDR3 contains 16 residues. Germline CDR1 reads LNHDA; CDR2 reads SQIVND (reference sequence). The trim removed 5 bases at V and 1 base at J, leaving 6 bases unmatched. CDR3 amino acids: CASSFGTSRSYNEQFF. CDR3 sequence (DNA): TGTGCCAGTAGTTTCGGGACTAGCCGTTCCTACAATGAGCAGTTCTTC. The variable domain in full, with the rest retrieved from reference TRBV19 and TRBJ2-1, is DGGITQSPKYLFRKEGQNVTLSCEQNLNHDAMYWYRQDPGQGLRLIYYSQIVNDFQKGDIAEGYSVSREKKESFPLTVTSAQKNPTAFYLCASSFGTSRSYNEQFFGPGTRLTVL.

The chain links TRBV5-1 to TRBJ1-1; 7 bases agree with TRBD1. The CDR3 is made up of 15 amino acids. V gave up 4 bases and J gave up 5 bases; unmatched junction bases: 11. Germline V gene data show CDR1 as SGHRS and CDR2 as YFSETQ. The CDR3 DNA is TGCGCCAGCAGCCCATTACAGGGGTCAGGGACTGAAGCTTTCTTT. Protein sequence: CASSPLQGSGTEAFF.

V usage is TRBV9 and J usage is TRBJ2-3; tentatively, D is TRBD2 (6 bases). This CDR3 spans 16 amino acids. In germline, CDR1 is SGDLS, CDR2 YYNGEE. Trimming shortened V by 0 bases and J by 2 bases, and 13 bases separated the two germline ends. The CDR3 DNA sequence: TGTGCCAGCAGCGTAGGGGGGGTAGCGGCCACAGATACGCAGTATTTT. It yields the protein CASSVGGVAATDTQYF.

This clone counts as medium-sized. The V call is TRBV23-1, the J call TRBJ1-5; D not certain. TRBV23-1 has ORF status, its function being uncertain. Trimming removed 0 bases from V and 7 bases from J, with 10 bases in between. This CDR3 contains 14 residues. The CDR3 sequence is CASSQSAKGQPQHF. The DNA for the CDR3 is TGCGCCAGCAGTCAATCGGCAAAGGGACAGCCCCAGCATTTT.

The chain is built from TRBV11-2 and TRBJ2-5; D not resolved. This CDR3 is 12 amino acids long. V shed 6 bases and J shed 5 bases, with 10 bases lying between them. Germline assignment: CDR1 SGHAT and CDR2 FQNNGV. CDR3 loop: CASRKRRETQYF. The CDR3 bases are TGTGCCAGCAGGAAGAGGCGTGAGACCCAGTACTTC.

J is TRBJ1-1 and V is TRBV6-5; 8 bases are a match to TRBD1. Per the germline V gene, CDR1 is MNHEY and CDR2 is SVGAGI. The trim removed 8 bases at V and 6 bases at J, leaving 11 bases unmatched. The CDR3 has 14 amino acids. The CDR3 reads CASSKTGVNAEAFF. As DNA, the CDR3 is TGTGCCAGCTCTAAGACAGGGGTAAACGCTGAAGCTTTCTTT.

V is TRBV7-7 and J is TRBJ2-2; 9 bases match TRBD2. After removal of 3 bases from V and 5 bases from J, the junction contained 7 bases not matched to a gene. The CDR3 is made up of 16 amino acids. The germline V gene has CDR1 SSHAT and CDR2 FNYEAQ (reference sequence). CDR3 in amino acids: CASSLFSGRKTGELFF. Here the CDR3 DNA reads TGTGCCAGCAGCTTGTTTAGCGGGAGAAAGACCGGGGAGCTGTTTTTT.

Worth noting for this clone: A read error may produce the germline difference seen at one junction end. The chain has TRBV5-4 and TRBJ1-1, with D unclear. Germline lookup yields CDR1 SGHNT and CDR2 YYREEE (reference sequence). This CDR3 is 15 amino acids long. The CDR3 is CASSQDRVADTEAFF. CDR3 sequence (DNA): TGCGCCAGCAGCCAAGACCGGGTAGCCGACACTGAAGCTTTCTTT.

This chain uses TRBV4-2 with TRBJ2-1; 9 positions match TRBD2. The germline CDR1 and CDR2 sequences are LGHNA and YNFKEQ. With 3 bases clipped from V and 7 bases from J, the junction kept 7 bases outside the gene matches. The CDR3 is 15 amino acids. For the CDR3, the DNA is TGTGCCAGCAGCCAGAACGCGGGAGGGCGAAATGAGCAGTTCTTC. Amino acid sequence: CASSQNAGGRNEQFF.

The chain combines TRBV5-8 with TRBJ2-1; D is possibly TRBD1 or TRBD2 (5 bases each). The germline V gene has CDR1 SGHTS and CDR2 YDEGEE. Trimming removed 6 bases at V and 9 bases at J, with 19 bases between. This CDR3 comprises 14 residues. The CDR3 nucleotides are TGTGCCAGCATCCGGGTCTTTCCGGGGACTGAGCAGTTCTTC. Its protein is CASIRVFPGTEQFF.

The CDR3 reads CASSSRPPQGSRQETQYF. CDR3 sequence (DNA): TGCGCCAGCAGCTCCCGGCCCCCACAGGGTTCCCGTCAAGAGACCCAGTACTTC. The chain couples TRBV4-1 to TRBJ2-5, with D possibly being TRBD1 (6 bases). This CDR3 is 18 amino acids long. V was shortened by 5 bases and J by 2 bases, with 24 bases between the two germline ends. CDR1 MGHRA and CDR2 YSYEKL come from the germline V gene.

The chain employs TRBV4-1 and TRBJ1-1; possibly TRBD1 for D (6 bases). Between the trimmed V and J ends, which lost 1 base and 6 bases, there was a span of 15 bases. CDR3 size: 15 residues. Germline assignment: CDR1 MGHRA and CDR2 YSYEKL. CDR3 DNA sequence: TGCGCCAGCAGCCAAGGCCCACAGGGCACGTCTGAAGCTTTCTTT. Translation gives CASSQGPQGTSEAFF.

The genes are TRBV19 and TRBJ1-1, with D maybe TRBD1 (6 bases). V shed 6 bases and J shed 5 bases, with 13 bases lying between them. CDR1 LNHDA and CDR2 SQIVND come from the germline V gene (reference sequence). The CDR3 has 13 amino acids. The CDR3 loop reads CASRKTGKTEAFF. The CDR3 DNA reads TGTGCCAGTAGAAAGACAGGAAAGACTGAAGCTTTCTTT.

V gene TRBV4-1 combines with J gene TRBJ1-5; 7 positions agree with TRBD1. This CDR3 contains 13 residues. CDR1 MGHRA and CDR2 YSYEKL come from the germline V gene. V lost 4 bases to trimming and J lost 5 bases; unmatched junction nucleotides: 2. The CDR3 sequence: CASSLQGDQPQHF. The CDR3 DNA follows: TGCGCCAGCAGCCTGCAGGGGGATCAGCCCCAGCATTTT.

The chain carries TRBV19 and TRBJ1-1; D unclear. CDR1 is LNHDA, CDR2 SQIVND, per germline (reference sequence). The ends were cut back, 6 bases at V and 0 bases at J, with 14 bases in the middle. The CDR3 length is 15 residues. The CDR3 DNA follows: TGTGCCAGTAGCACTATACCCGATATGAACACTGAAGCTTTCTTT. Encoded protein: CASSTIPDMNTEAFF.

This chain uses TRBV5-1 with TRBJ2-1, with D perhaps TRBD2 (6 bases). The CDR3 is 16 residues long. V gave up 2 bases and J gave up 9 bases, with 21 bases separating them. The germline gives CDR1 SGHRS, CDR2 YFSETQ. The CDR3 DNA is TGCGCCAGCAGCTTCTTCGGGCGCGGAGGGCCCGGTGAGCAGTTCTTC. It encodes CASSFFGRGGPGEQFF. The full variable domain, its missing parts supplied by reference TRBV5-1 and TRBJ2-1, is KAGVTQTPRYLIKTRGQQVTLSCSPISGHRSVSWYQQTPGQGLQFLFEYFSETQRNKGNFPGRFSGRQFSNSRSEMNVSTLELGDSALYLCASSFFGRGGPGEQFFGPGTRLTVL.

The chain links TRBV18 to TRBJ2-3; unclear D gene. Trimming took 3 bases from V and 2 from J, leaving 0 bases between them. Germline V gene data show CDR1 as KGHSH and CDR2 as LQKENI. This CDR3 region has 11 residues. CDR3 coding DNA: TGTGCCAGCTCACCCACAGATACGCAGTATTTT. It translates to CASSPTDTQYF.

The V call is TRBV7-2, the J call TRBJ2-1; D is unclear. Trimming left V 1 base short and J 8 bases short, with 6 bases between. The CDR3 is made up of 12 amino acids. The germline gives CDR1 SGHTA, CDR2 FQGNSA. CDR3 amino acids: CASSLEGYEQFF. CDR3 in DNA: TGTGCCAGCAGCTTAGAGGGTTATGAGCAGTTCTTC. The full variable domain, with the rest looked up from reference TRBV7-2 and TRBJ2-1, is GAGVSQSPSNKVTEKGKDVELRCDPISGHTALYWYRQSLGQGLEFLIYFQGNSAPDKSGLPSDRFSAERTGGSVSTLTIQRTQQEDSAVYLCASSLEGYEQFFGPGTRLTVL.

This chain uses TRBV10-3 with TRBJ1-4, with 7 bases that match TRBD1. Germline values: CDR1 ENHRY, CDR2 SYGVKD. This CDR3 spans 16 amino acids. V shed 7 bases, J shed 4 bases, and the junction held 12 bases outside the gene matches. The CDR3 loop reads CAITQVRDSGNEKLFF. As DNA, the CDR3 is TGTGCCATCACCCAGGTCCGGGACAGTGGTAATGAAAAACTGTTTTTT.

V gene TRBV27 combines with J gene TRBJ2-2; 10 bases match TRBD2. The CDR3 has 18 residues. The germline V gene has CDR1 MNHEY and CDR2 SMNVEV (reference sequence). J lost 2 bases, V lost 6 bases, and 12 bases had no gene match. The CDR3 is CASSTGTSATLNTGELFF. CDR3 coding DNA: TGTGCCAGCAGCACCGGGACTAGCGCAACTCTTAACACCGGGGAGCTGTTTTTT.